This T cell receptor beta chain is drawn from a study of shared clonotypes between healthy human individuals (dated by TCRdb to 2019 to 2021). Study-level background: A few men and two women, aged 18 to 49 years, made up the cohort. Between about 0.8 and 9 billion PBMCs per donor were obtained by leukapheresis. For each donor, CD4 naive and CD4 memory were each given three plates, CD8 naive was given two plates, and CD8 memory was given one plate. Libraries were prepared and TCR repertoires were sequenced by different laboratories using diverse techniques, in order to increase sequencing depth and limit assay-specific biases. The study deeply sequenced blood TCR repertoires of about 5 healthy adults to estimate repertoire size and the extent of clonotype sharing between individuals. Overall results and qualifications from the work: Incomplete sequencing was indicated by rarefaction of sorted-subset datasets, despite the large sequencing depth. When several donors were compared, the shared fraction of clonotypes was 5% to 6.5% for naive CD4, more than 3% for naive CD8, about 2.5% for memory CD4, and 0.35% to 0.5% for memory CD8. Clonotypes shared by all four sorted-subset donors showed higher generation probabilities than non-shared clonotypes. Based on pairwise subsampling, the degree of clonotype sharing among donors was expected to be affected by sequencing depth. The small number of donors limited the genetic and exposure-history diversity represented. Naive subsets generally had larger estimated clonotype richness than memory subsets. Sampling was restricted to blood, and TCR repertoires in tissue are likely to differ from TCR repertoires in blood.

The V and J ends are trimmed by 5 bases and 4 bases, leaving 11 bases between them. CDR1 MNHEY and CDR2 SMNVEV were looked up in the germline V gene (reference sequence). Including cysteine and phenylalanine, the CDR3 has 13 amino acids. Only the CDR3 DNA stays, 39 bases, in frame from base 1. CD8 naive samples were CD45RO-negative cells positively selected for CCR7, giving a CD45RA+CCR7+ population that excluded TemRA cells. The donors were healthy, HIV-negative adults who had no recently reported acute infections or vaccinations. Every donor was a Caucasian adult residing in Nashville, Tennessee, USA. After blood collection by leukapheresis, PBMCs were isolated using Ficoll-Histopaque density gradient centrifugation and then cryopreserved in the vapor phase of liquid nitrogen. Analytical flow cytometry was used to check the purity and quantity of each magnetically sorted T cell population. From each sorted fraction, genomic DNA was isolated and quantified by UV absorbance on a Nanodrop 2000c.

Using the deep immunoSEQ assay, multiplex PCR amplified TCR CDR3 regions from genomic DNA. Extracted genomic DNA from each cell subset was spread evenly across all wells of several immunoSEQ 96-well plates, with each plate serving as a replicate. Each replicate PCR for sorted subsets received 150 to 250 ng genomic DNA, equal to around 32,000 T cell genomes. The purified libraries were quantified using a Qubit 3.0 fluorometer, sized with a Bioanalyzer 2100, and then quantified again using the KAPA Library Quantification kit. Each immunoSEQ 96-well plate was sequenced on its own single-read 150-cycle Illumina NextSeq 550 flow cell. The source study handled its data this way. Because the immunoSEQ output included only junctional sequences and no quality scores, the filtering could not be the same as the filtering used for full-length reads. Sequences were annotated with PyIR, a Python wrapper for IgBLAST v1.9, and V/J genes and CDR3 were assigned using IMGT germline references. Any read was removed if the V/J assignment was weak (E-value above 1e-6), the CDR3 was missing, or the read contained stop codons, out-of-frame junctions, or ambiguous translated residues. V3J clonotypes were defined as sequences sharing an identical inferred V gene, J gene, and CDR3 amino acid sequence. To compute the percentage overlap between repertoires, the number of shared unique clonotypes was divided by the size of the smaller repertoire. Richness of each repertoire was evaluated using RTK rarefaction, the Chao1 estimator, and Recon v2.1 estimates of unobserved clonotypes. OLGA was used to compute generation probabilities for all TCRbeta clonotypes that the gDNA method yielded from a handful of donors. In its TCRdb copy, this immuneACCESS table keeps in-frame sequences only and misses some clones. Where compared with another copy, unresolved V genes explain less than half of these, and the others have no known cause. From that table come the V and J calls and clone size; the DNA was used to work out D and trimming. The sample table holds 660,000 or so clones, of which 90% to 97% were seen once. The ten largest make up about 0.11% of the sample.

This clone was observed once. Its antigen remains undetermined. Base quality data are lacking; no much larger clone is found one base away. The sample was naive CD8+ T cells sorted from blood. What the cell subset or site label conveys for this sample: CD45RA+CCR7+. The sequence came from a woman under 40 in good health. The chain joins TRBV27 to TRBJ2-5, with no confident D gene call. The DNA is TGTGCCAGCAGTGCGGTAGCCTTAGAGACCCAGTACTTC. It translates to CASSAVALETQYF.